This T cell receptor (beta chain) was sequenced in a study of T cells in Graves' hyperthyroidism and ophthalmopathy (dated by TCRdb to the late 2010s). About the study as a whole: Peripheral blood was collected at initial diagnosis, before any treatment. After blood sampling, hyperthyroidism patients were treated with methimazole at a starting dose of 30 mg daily, and ophthalmopathy patients were treated with high-dose intravenous methylprednisolone. In addition, the study compared T-cell repertoires in thyroid tissue and in blood from about 6 Graves' hyperthyroidism patients. For training and testing, the roughly 93 patients in the discovery cohort were randomly divided in a 7:3 ratio. Whether ophthalmopathy could be predicted prospectively was tested in an independent validation cohort made up of approximately 19 hyperthyroidism patients plus 17 patients who later progressed to ophthalmopathy. To identify TCR V-J signatures that set the groups apart, the researchers used a discovery cohort of 90 to 100 patients, made up of 40 to 45 with Graves' ophthalmopathy and 55 to 65 with stable Graves' hyperthyroidism. The paper describes TCR Vbeta CDR3 sequencing of 140 or so peripheral blood samples, made up of 40 to 45 ophthalmopathy patients, around 73 hyperthyroidism patients and 17 progressor patients.

Remarks on this clonotype: Its antigen is not yet known. The record has no base qualities; no much larger clone is one base away.

The CDR3 runs 14 amino acids, cysteine and phenylalanine included. Of all the DNA, just the CDR3 is kept, 42 bases in frame from base 1. Reading the germline V gene (reference sequence) gives CDR1 DFQATT and CDR2 SNEGSKA. The junction carries 16 bases between V and J, which are trimmed by 8 bases and 2 bases respectively. Hyperthyroidism patients were newly diagnosed, had a disease duration of under 2 months, and were aged 18 to 65 years. Exclusion was applied to patients with uncontrolled infections, other autoimmune diseases, pregnancy or lactation. Diagnoses relied on clinical symptoms, serum thyroxine and TRAb, thyroid ultrasound and orbital computed tomography. Blood from progressor patients was drawn when they were first diagnosed with hyperthyroidism, before any ophthalmopathy symptoms appeared. PBMCs were separated from approximately 10 ml of fresh peripheral blood using Ficoll-Paque density gradient centrifugation. Progressor patients were first diagnosed with Graves' hyperthyroidism and then developed ophthalmopathy during follow-up. Total RNA was extracted using Trizol reagent, and RNA quality was assessed on an Agilent 2100 Bioanalyzer.

The TCR beta CDR3 regions were amplified from RNA transcripts. The TCR CDR3 was subjected to a first round of RT-PCR using the HTBI primer set and the Qiagen OneStep RT-PCR kit. A second multiplex PCR round built the libraries, followed by size selection and purification. Sequencing of the libraries was done on an Illumina HiSeq2000 using paired-end 100 bp reads. The authors' pipeline ran thus. SOAPnuke was used to process the raw data, with reads discarded if the reads contained adapters or uncalled bases, had a mean Phred below 15, or lacked an exact constant-primer or identifier match. COPE v1.2.5 was used to merge the high-quality paired reads, and each unique nucleotide sequence was defined as a clonotype. MiTCR v1.1 was used to align clonotypes to the IMGT TRBV, TRBD and TRBJ reference segments. The analysis was restricted to V-J combinations with a frequency above 0.0001, which together covered 98% to 99.2% of the repertoires. A TCS score was defined as the ratio between F50 (clonal expansion) and ExV (chaos), using BLOSUM62-based TCRdist between CDR3 peptides within each V-J. Welch's t-statistics and random forest reduced some 510 V-J features to roughly 13, which were used in a naive Bayes classifier (R e1071). Clones were called with MiXCR by TCRdb after fastp trimmed the public reads at Q25, and only in-frame beta chains were retained. Rows with one shared CDR3 protein collapse into an entry with the most common genes and DNA. The V and J calls were determined by TCRdb, not by the authors. The sample includes more than 300,000 distinct CDR3 sequences, with about 15% observed a single time. The ten largest clones add up to about a third of the sample.

General findings and caveats noted by the study authors: During validation, the model predicted progression to ophthalmopathy a median of roughly 7.1 months ahead of onset, with roughly 65% sensitivity and almost 75% specificity. In cross-validation, a model built on a 13 V-J signature told ophthalmopathy apart from stable hyperthyroidism with less than 90% sensitivity and 81% to 82% specificity, and in testing the same model reached 80%/75%. Sample size was not statistically predetermined, and blinding of investigators to group allocation was not performed. Most expanded thyroid clonotypes (frequency above 0.001) were also found in blood, which suggests that blood repertoires may mirror thyroid immune responses.

The sequence joins TRBV20-1 to TRBJ1-5, with TRBD1 perhaps the D gene, on 6 matching bases. The receptor was isolated from a woman aged 30 to 39 with Graves' hyperthyroidism that later progressed to Graves' ophthalmopathy. Sequencing was performed on blood. The DNA sequence reads TGCAGTACAATAGTAGGGGGGGGCAATCAGCCCCAGCATTTT. It translates as CSTIVGGGNQPQHF.